This T cell receptor (beta chain) was documented in a study of OX40 agonist ivuxolimab in advanced cancers. Looking at the study overall: Ivuxolimab, an antibody that agonizes OX40 (CD134), was administered to the patients. Two patients with cutaneous melanoma and one with hepatocellular carcinoma, three in total, showed partial responses. Study-wide results and limits: More expanded clones were seen, on average, in CD8+ T cells than in CD4+. Some nonresponders additionally presented with little normalized T-cell clonal expansion.

In germline, CDR1 is SQVTM, CDR2 ANQGSEA. The CDR3 contains 13 residues. About this clone itself: Its antigen is still unknown.

Here immunoSEQ multiplex PCR was the method, and the copy in TCRdb shows in-frame clones only, minus some. The sample yields 15,000 to 20,000 clones, about 80% seen once. This TCR came from an adult with an advanced solid tumor such as melanoma, head and neck, liver or kidney cancer. The rearrangement joins TRBV29-1 to TRBJ2-1; D is unclear. This material consisted of CD4+ or CD8+ T cells sorted from blood, taken in a trial of the OX40 agonist ivuxolimab. The CDR3 bases are TGCGTCTCAACGGGCACTTACTACAATGAGCAGTTCTTC. Translating gives CVSTGTYYNEQFF.